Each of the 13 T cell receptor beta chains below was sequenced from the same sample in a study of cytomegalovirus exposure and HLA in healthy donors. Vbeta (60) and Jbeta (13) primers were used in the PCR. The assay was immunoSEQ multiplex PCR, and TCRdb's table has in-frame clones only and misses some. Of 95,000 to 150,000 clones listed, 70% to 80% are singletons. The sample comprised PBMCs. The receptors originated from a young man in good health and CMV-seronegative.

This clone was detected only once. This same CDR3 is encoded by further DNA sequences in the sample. The CDR3 protein is CAIRRQGTGANVLTF. CDR3 coding DNA: TGTGCCATCAGAAGACAGGGAACTGGGGCCAACGTCCTGACTTTC. The chain carries TRBV10-3 and TRBJ2-6, with TRBD1 matching 7 bases. The CDR3 extends over 15 amino acids. V was pared by 6 bases and J by 2 bases, with 4 bases of the junction left unmatched. The germline CDR1 and CDR2 sequences are ENHRY and SYGVKD.

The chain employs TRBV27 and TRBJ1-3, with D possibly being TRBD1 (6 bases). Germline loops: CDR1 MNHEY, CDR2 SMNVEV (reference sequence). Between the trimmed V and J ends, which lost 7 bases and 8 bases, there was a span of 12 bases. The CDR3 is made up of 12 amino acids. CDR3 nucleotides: TGTGCCAGCAAGGGACATTGGGACACCATATATTTT. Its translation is CASKGHWDTIYF.

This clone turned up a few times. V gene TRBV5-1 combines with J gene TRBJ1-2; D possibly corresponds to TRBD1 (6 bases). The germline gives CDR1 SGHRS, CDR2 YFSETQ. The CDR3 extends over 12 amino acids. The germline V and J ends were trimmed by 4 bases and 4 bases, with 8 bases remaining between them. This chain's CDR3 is CASSTDSYGYTF. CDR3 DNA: TGCGCCAGCAGCACGGACAGCTATGGCTACACCTTC.

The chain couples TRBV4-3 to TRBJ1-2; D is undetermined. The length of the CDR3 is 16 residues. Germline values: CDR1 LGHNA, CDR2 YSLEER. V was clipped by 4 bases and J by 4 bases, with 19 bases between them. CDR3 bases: TGCGCCAGCAGCCTCTCGGCCAACAGTTTTATCTATGGCTACACCTTC. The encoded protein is CASSLSANSFIYGYTF.

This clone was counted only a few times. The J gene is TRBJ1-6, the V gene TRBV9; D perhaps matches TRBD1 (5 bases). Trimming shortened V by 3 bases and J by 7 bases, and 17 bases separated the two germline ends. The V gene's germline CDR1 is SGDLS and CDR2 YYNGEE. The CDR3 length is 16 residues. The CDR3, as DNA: TGTGCCAGCAGCGCTTCCACGGGGGAGGTAAATTCACCCCTCCACTTT. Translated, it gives CASSASTGEVNSPLHF.

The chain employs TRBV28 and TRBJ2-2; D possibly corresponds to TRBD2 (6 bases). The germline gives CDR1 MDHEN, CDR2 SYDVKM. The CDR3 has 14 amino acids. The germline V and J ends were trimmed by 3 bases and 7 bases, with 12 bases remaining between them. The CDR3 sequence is CASSLALAGGELFF. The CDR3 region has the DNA TGTGCCAGCAGTTTGGCACTAGCAGGCGGGGAGCTGTTTTTT.

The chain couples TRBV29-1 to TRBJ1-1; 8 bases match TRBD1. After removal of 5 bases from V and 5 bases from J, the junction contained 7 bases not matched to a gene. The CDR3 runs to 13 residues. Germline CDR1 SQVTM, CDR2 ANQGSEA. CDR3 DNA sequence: TGCAGCGTTTGCAGGGGGCGGGAAACTGAAGCTTTCTTT. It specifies CSVCRGRETEAFF.

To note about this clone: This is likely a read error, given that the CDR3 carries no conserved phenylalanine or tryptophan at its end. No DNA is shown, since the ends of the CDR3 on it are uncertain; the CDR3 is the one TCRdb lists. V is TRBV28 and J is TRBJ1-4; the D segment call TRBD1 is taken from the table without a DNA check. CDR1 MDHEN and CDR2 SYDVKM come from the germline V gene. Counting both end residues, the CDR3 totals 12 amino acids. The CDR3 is CASSWVGQPPSI.

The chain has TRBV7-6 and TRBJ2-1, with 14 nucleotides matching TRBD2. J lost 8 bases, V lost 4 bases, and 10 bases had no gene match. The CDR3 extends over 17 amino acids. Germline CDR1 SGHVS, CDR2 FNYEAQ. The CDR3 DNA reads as TGTGCCAGCAGCTCGGGCCTGACTAGCGGGGGGGCCGATGAGCAGTTCTTC. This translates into CASSSGLTSGGADEQFF.

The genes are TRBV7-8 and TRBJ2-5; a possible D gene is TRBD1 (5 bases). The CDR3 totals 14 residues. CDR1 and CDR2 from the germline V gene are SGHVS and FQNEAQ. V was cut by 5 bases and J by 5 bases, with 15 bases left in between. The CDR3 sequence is CASSLDSKRETQYF. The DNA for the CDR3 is TGTGCCAGCAGCCTCGACAGTAAGAGGGAGACCCAGTACTTC.

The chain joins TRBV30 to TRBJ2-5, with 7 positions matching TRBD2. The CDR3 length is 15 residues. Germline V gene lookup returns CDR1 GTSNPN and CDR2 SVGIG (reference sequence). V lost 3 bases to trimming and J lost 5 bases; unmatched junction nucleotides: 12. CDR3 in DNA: TGTGCCTGGAGCCTCAGCTTAAATAGCGGGGAGACCCAGTACTTC. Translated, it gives CAWSLSLNSGETQYF.

DNA of the CDR3: TGTGCCAGCAGCCCCCTCCGGGGGGGCCATGAGCAGTTCTTC. The encoded protein is CASSPLRGGHEQFF. This chain links TRBV27 with TRBJ2-1; 8 bases are a match to TRBD2. Trimming cost V 6 bases and J 8 bases; bases outside gene matches: 9. The CDR3 totals 14 residues. In germline, CDR1 is MNHEY, CDR2 SMNVEV (reference sequence).

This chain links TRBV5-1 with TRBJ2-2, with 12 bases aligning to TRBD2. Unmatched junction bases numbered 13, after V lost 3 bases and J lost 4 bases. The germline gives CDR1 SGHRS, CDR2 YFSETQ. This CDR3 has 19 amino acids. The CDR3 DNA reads TGCGCCAGCAGCTCCCAACCACTAGCGGGGGGCCCCCCCACCGGGGAGCTGTTTTTT. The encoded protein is CASSSQPLAGGPPTGELFF.